These T cell receptor beta chains were read from a single sample in a study of PD-1 blockade in classical Hodgkin lymphoma. This table comes from immunoSEQ multiplex PCR, and its TCRdb copy is limited to in-frame clones, with some not included. The repertoire includes roughly 92,000 clones, approximately 92% of them detected once, and 2.5% to 3.5% sits in the top ten. The material was peripheral blood mononuclear cells (PBMCs), obtained at baseline. All receptors derive from a human donor with classical Hodgkin lymphoma. Both conserved end residues are part of each CDR3. The D gene is left open where the match is weak. A clone size is listed for some rows: how often the clone was seen (once, few, many), or a class if it is expanded.

D gene	CDR3 length	V gene	J gene	clone size	CDR3 protein	CDR3 DNA
.	12	TRBV5-4	TRBJ2-1	.	CASSSSRPEQFF	TGTGCCAGCAGCAGTTCACGGCCGGAGCAGTTCTTC
TRBD2	15	TRBV27	TRBJ2-1	.	CASSSGLAGLDEQFF	TGTGCCAGCAGTTCAGGACTAGCGGGTCTCGATGAGCAGTTCTTC
.	14	TRBV5-8	TRBJ2-7	.	CASSSGLGVYEQYF	TGTGCCAGCAGCTCTGGACTCGGCGTCTACGAGCAGTACTTC
.	15	TRBV21-1	TRBJ2-3	.	CASSPGLAALETQYF	TGTGCCAGCAGCCCGGGACTAGCGGCCTTGGAGACGCAGTATTTT
.	14	TRBV9	TRBJ1-2	.	CASSVRATNYGYTF	TGTGCCAGCAGCGTCAGGGCCACAAACTATGGCTACACCTTC
.	13	TRBV6-5	TRBJ2-7	.	CASSYSITYEQYF	TGTGCCAGCAGTTACTCGATCACCTACGAGCAGTACTTC
.	10	TRBV28	TRBJ2-7	once	CASALHEQYF	TGTGCCAGCGCGCTCCACGAGCAGTACTTC
.	14	TRBV19	TRBJ2-7	.	CASSIDPPPYEQYF	TGTGCCAGTAGTATAGACCCTCCTCCCTACGAGCAGTACTTC
.	14	TRBV2	TRBJ2-7	.	CASSDMTLGYEQYF	TGTGCCAGCAGTGATATGACACTGGGGTACGAGCAGTACTTC
.	13	TRBV11-1	TRBJ1-1	once	CASSLEPGAEAFF	TGTGCCAGCAGCTTAGAGCCAGGAGCTGAAGCTTTCTTT
TRBD1	13	TRBV27	TRBJ2-5	once	CASSVRGRETQYF	TGTGCCAGCAGTGTCAGGGGGCGGGAGACCCAGTACTTC
TRBD1	15	TRBV9	TRBJ1-2	.	CASSVPDRANYGYTF	TGTGCCAGCAGCGTACCGGACAGGGCTAACTATGGCTACACCTTC
TRBD1	15	TRBV28	TRBJ1-2	.	CASSLGTGLTYGYTF	TGTGCCAGCAGTTTAGGGACAGGACTTACCTATGGCTACACCTTC
.	14	TRBV9	TRBJ2-6	.	CASSVLSGANVLTF	TGTGCCAGCAGCGTTCTCTCTGGGGCCAACGTCCTGACTTTC
TRBD2	13	TRBV19	TRBJ2-1	.	CASSGRGLNEQFF	TGTGCCAGTAGCGGGAGGGGTCTCAATGAGCAGTTCTTC
.	17	TRBV11-3	TRBJ1-5	.	CASSLDPTHYSNQPQHF	TGTGCCAGCAGCTTAGATCCGACACATTATAGCAATCAGCCCCAGCATTTT
.	14	TRBV28	TRBJ2-1	.	CASSWAGSYNEQFF	TGTGCCAGCAGTTGGGCGGGCTCCTACAATGAGCAGTTCTTC
TRBD1	12	TRBV5-1	TRBJ1-2	.	CASSPTGGGYTF	TGTGCCAGCAGTCCCACAGGGGGCGGCTACACCTTC
.	13	TRBV10-1	TRBJ2-5	.	CASSEGLKETQYF	TGCGCCAGCAGTGAGGGCTTAAAAGAGACCCAGTACTTC
TRBD2	13	TRBV6-4	TRBJ2-7	.	CASSDLAGGEQYF	TGTGCCAGCAGTGACCTAGCGGGTGGCGAGCAGTACTTC
TRBD1	15	TRBV5-5	TRBJ2-3	.	CASSINRGSFDTQYF	TGTGCCAGCAGCATCAACAGGGGTTCCTTCGATACGCAGTATTTT
TRBD1	14	TRBV28	TRBJ1-1	.	CASSPPGQGTEAFF	TGTGCCAGCAGTCCTCCGGGACAGGGCACTGAAGCTTTCTTT
TRBD1	15	TRBV2	TRBJ1-5	.	CASRGGQGSNQPQHF	TGTGCCAGCAGGGGGGGACAGGGAAGCAATCAGCCCCAGCATTTT
TRBD2	15	TRBV9	TRBJ2-2	.	CASSVHGGYIGELFF	TGTGCCAGCAGCGTACACGGGGGGTATATCGGGGAGCTGTTTTTT
.	16	TRBV27	TRBJ1-5	.	CASSEAGGGGNQPQHF	TGTGCCAGCAGTGAGGCAGGCGGTGGGGGCAATCAGCCCCAGCATTTT
.	19	TRBV19	TRBJ1-5	.	CASSIDRLGQPVILQPQHF	TGTGCCAGTAGTATAGACCGACTAGGACAACCCGTAATTCTTCAGCCCCAGCATTTT
.	13	TRBV10-2	TRBJ2-7	.	CASRGGQFYEQYF	TGCGCCAGCAGGGGGGGACAGTTCTACGAGCAGTACTTC
.	14	TRBV28	TRBJ2-7	.	CASSPLPSSYEQYF	TGTGCCAGCAGCCCGCTCCCTTCCTCCTACGAGCAGTACTTC
TRBD1	13	TRBV6-5	TRBJ1-3	.	CASRTGAGNTIYF	TGTGCCAGCAGGACAGGGGCTGGAAACACCATATATTTT
TRBD1	15	TRBV12-5	TRBJ1-2	.	CASGLSRGRGDGYTF	TGTGCTAGTGGTTTGTCACGGGGCAGGGGGGATGGCTACACCTTC
.	14	TRBV9	TRBJ2-7	.	CASSSGVGSYEQYF	TGTGCCAGCAGCTCGGGAGTTGGGTCCTACGAGCAGTACTTC
TRBD2	17	TRBV5-4	TRBJ2-1	.	CASSLEPGTSGFGEQFF	TGTGCCAGCAGCTTGGAGCCTGGGACTAGCGGGTTCGGTGAGCAGTTCTTC
TRBD2	16	TRBV11-2	TRBJ2-7	.	CASSFSGRARPYEQYF	TGTGCCAGCAGCTTTAGCGGGAGGGCGAGACCCTACGAGCAGTACTTC
TRBD1	14	TRBV27	TRBJ2-2	.	CASSWTGGTGELFF	TGTGCCAGCAGTTGGACAGGGGGGACCGGGGAGCTGTTTTTT
.	14	TRBV4-1	TRBJ2-5	.	CASSQADSQETQYF	TGCGCCAGCAGCCAAGCGGACAGCCAAGAGACCCAGTACTTC
.	14	TRBV5-1	TRBJ2-2	.	CASSLTRGTGELFF	TGCGCCAGCAGCTTGACTAGGGGTACCGGGGAGCTGTTTTTT
TRBD1	14	TRBV6-5	TRBJ2-7	.	CASSLTGMDRGQYF	TGTGCCAGCAGTTTGACAGGGATGGATAGGGGGCAGTACTTC
.	15	TRBV4-1	TRBJ2-1	.	CASSQVLDPYNEQFF	TGCGCCAGCAGCCAAGTCCTAGACCCCTACAATGAGCAGTTCTTC
.	16	TRBV7-9	TRBJ1-5	.	CASSSNFGTGSQPQHF	TGTGCCAGCAGCTCTAATTTCGGGACCGGTAGCCAGCCCCAGCATTTT